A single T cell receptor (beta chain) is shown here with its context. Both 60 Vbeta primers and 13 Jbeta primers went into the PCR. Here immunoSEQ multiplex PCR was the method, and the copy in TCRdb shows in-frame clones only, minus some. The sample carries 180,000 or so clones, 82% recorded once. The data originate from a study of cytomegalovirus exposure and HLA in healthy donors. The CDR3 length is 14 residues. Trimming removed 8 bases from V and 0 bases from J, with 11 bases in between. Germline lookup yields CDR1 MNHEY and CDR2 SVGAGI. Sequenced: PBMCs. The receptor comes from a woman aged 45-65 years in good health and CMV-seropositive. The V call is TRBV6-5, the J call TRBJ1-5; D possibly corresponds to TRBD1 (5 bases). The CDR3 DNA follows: TGTGCCAGCGGGCGGGGGGATAGCAATCAGCCCCAGCATTTT. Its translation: CASGRGDSNQPQHF.